This section outlines one TCR beta chain sequence together with its context. No antigen is known for it. The data were taken from a study of CXCR3-negative and CXCR3-positive naive CD8 T cells. Overall study: The TRB read total, about 130 million, broke down to about 1.5 +/- 0.3 million reads per library. General study points: For CXCR3-positive naive cells, TRB CDR3s were more hydrophobic than those of CXCR3-negative naive cells.

This CDR3 region has 15 residues. CDR1 and CDR2 from the germline V gene are MGHRA and YSYEKL. In preparing the TRB cDNA libraries, 5' RACE with UMI labels was used. TCRdb reanalyzed the 5' RACE reads, giving one entry per CDR3 protein sequence and no DNA. This specimen shows some 85,000 distinct CDR3 sequences; the ten leading clones hold 0.5% to 0.6%. This rearrangement joins TRBV4-1 to TRBJ2-7; as DNA is missing, the TRBD2 call by TCRdb cannot be tested. The sequence came from a human donor in good health. Some clones in this sample may be carry-over from other donors' samples. Sequences were obtained from naive CXCR3+ CD8+ T cells from blood. Sample subset: CD45RO-CCR7+CD27+CD95- naive CD8+ T cells expressing CXCR3 (TNR3+). CDR3: CASSPRLAGAYEQYF.